The rows below give T cell receptor beta chains drawn from one sample of a study of shared clonotypes between healthy human individuals. The table came from immunoSEQ multiplex PCR; TCRdb's copy has only in-frame clones and leaves some out. The sample contains around 2.5 million clones, roughly 93% of which appear only once. Sequenced material: naive CD4+ T cells from PBMCs. Source of these receptors: a man in his late teens or twenties in good health. Some clones in this sample may be carry-over from other donors' samples. Both conserved end residues are part of each CDR3. The order of the fields is V gene, CDR3 length, J gene, D gene, clone size, CDR3 protein, CDR3 DNA. A D gene is named only where the DNA matches it firmly. The size entry is marked missing in some rows and otherwise reads once, few, many or a size class.

TRBV28,12,TRBJ2-1,NA,NA,CASTSTYNEQFF,TGTGCCAGCACTTCGACATACAATGAGCAGTTCTTC
TRBV28,16,TRBJ2-3,NA,NA,CASVTRPGRYTDTQYF,TGTGCCAGCGTAACAAGACCGGGAAGATACACAGATACGCAGTATTTT
TRBV30,11,TRBJ1-1,NA,few,CAWRTNTEAFF,TGTGCCTGGAGGACAAACACTGAAGCTTTCTTT
TRBV9,17,TRBJ2-1,TRBD2,NA,CASSPRPLTSGAEEQFF,TGTGCCAGCAGCCCCCGACCTCTGACTAGCGGGGCCGAGGAGCAGTTCTTC
TRBV29-1,14,TRBJ1-1,NA,few,CSVAGQRGNTEAFF,TGCAGCGTTGCTGGACAGAGGGGGAACACTGAAGCTTTCTTT
TRBV6-5,10,TRBJ1-1,TRBD1,once,CATRGVRAFF,TGTGCCACCAGGGGGGTTCGAGCTTTCTTT
TRBV5-6,15,TRBJ2-2,TRBD1,NA,CASRTGQTNTGELFF,TGTGCCAGCAGAACGGGACAGACTAACACCGGGGAGCTGTTTTTT
TRBV11-3,15,TRBJ2-3,NA,NA,CASSLALSSADTQYF,TGTGCCAGCAGCTTAGCCCTGTCTAGCGCAGATACGCAGTATTTT
TRBV28,16,TRBJ2-1,TRBD2,NA,CASSHNIAGVSNEQFF,TGTGCCAGCAGTCACAATATAGCGGGAGTAAGCAATGAGCAGTTCTTC
TRBV15,15,TRBJ2-2,NA,NA,CATSRERGLTGELFF,TGTGCCACCAGCAGAGAAAGGGGTTTAACCGGGGAGCTGTTTTTT
TRBV6-5,15,TRBJ1-2,TRBD1,NA,CASSYSVTGVAGYTF,TGTGCCAGCAGTTACTCAGTGACAGGGGTGGCTGGCTACACCTTC
TRBV28,15,TRBJ1-4,NA,NA,CASSLRTGAGEKLFF,TGTGCCAGCAGTTTACGTACGGGGGCTGGTGAAAAACTGTTTTTT
TRBV15,15,TRBJ2-4,NA,NA,CATSRDAPPQNIQYF,TGTGCCACCAGCAGGGACGCCCCTCCGCAAAACATTCAGTACTTC
TRBV28,15,TRBJ2-2,NA,once,CASSRIQGLPGELFF,TGTGCCAGCAGCAGGATACAGGGACTTCCCGGGGAGCTGTTTTTT
TRBV28,15,TRBJ1-3,TRBD1,NA,CAAEDRVGSGNTIYF,TGTGCGGCAGAGGACAGGGTGGGCTCTGGAAACACCATATATTTT
TRBV27,13,TRBJ2-3,NA,NA,CASSRGRGDTQYF,TGTGCCAGCAGTCGTGGGAGAGGAGATACGCAGTATTTT
TRBV7-9,15,TRBJ2-4,TRBD1,NA,CASSLDRGGLGRTYF,TGTGCCAGCAGCTTGGACAGGGGAGGGTTGGGGAGGACGTACTTC
TRBV9,17,TRBJ2-7,TRBD2,NA,CASSVGPGSSGTYEQYF,TGTGCCAGCAGCGTAGGTCCGGGATCTAGCGGGACTTACGAGCAGTACTTC
TRBV29-1,12,TRBJ1-3,TRBD1,NA,CSVAGQGNTIYF,TGCAGCGTTGCGGGACAGGGAAACACCATATATTTT
TRBV2,14,TRBJ2-3,NA,NA,CASSVSRDLNTQYF,TGTGCCAGCAGTGTTTCCCGGGACCTCAATACGCAGTATTTT
TRBV18,15,TRBJ1-2,NA,NA,CASSPLPGVEYGYTF,TGTGCCAGCTCACCACTGCCTGGGGTAGAGTATGGCTACACCTTC
TRBV5-4,15,TRBJ2-3,TRBD2,few,CASSLGLAGEDTQYF,TGTGCCAGCAGCTTGGGACTAGCGGGAGAAGATACGCAGTATTTT
TRBV5-1,15,TRBJ2-2,TRBD1,NA,CASSLQGTNTGELFF,TGCGCCAGCAGCTTACAGGGGACGAACACCGGGGAGCTGTTTTTT
TRBV13,15,TRBJ1-4,NA,NA,CASSLKSPLREKLFF,TGTGCCAGCAGCCTAAAGTCCCCACTGAGGGAAAAACTGTTTTTT
TRBV9,13,TRBJ2-1,NA,NA,CASSTTPQNEQFF,TGTGCCAGCAGCACCACCCCCCAGAATGAGCAGTTCTTC
TRBV27,15,TRBJ2-7,NA,NA,CASSPLSRSDYEQYF,TGTGCCAGCAGTCCCCTTTCCAGGTCCGACTACGAGCAGTACTTC
TRBV7-3,13,TRBJ2-1,NA,NA,CASSLLRGDEQFF,TGTGCCAGCAGCTTACTTCGGGGCGATGAGCAGTTCTTC
TRBV6-1,15,TRBJ1-5,TRBD1,NA,CASRQGAGGNQPQHF,TGTGCCAGCAGACAGGGGGCGGGAGGCAATCAGCCCCAGCATTTT
TRBV11-3,15,TRBJ2-2,TRBD2,NA,CASSSGLANTGELFF,TGTGCCAGCAGCTCGGGACTAGCGAACACCGGGGAGCTGTTTTTT
TRBV28,14,TRBJ2-5,NA,NA,CASRLGRSGETQYF,TGTGCCAGCAGGCTAGGGCGGTCGGGAGAGACCCAGTACTTC
TRBV19,13,TRBJ1-5,NA,NA,CAAQRSVNQPQHF,TGTGCCGCCCAGCGGTCTGTAAATCAGCCCCAGCATTTT
TRBV7-8,14,TRBJ2-7,NA,NA,CASTRSWGINEQYF,TGTGCCAGCACCCGGTCCTGGGGGATCAACGAGCAGTACTTC
TRBV5-1,18,TRBJ2-5,TRBD2,NA,CASSLPQSGGQSQETQYF,TGCGCCAGCAGCCTACCCCAGTCGGGGGGGCAGTCCCAAGAGACCCAGTACTTC
TRBV5-1,14,TRBJ2-1,TRBD2,NA,CASRSLAGYNEQFF,TGCGCCAGCAGGTCACTAGCGGGATACAATGAGCAGTTCTTC
TRBV27,15,TRBJ2-7,NA,NA,CASASRGGSGYEQYF,TGTGCCAGCGCCTCAAGAGGGGGGTCGGGCTACGAGCAGTACTTC
TRBV4-1,17,TRBJ1-5,NA,NA,CASSLGLGFYSNQPQHF,TGCGCCAGCAGCCTAGGATTAGGGTTCTATAGCAATCAGCCCCAGCATTTT
TRBV4-3,14,TRBJ2-7,NA,NA,CASSQDAARHEQYF,TGCGCCAGCAGCCAAGACGCGGCGCGGCACGAGCAGTACTTC
TRBV6-1,12,TRBJ2-5,NA,NA,CASSGSQETQYF,TGTGCCAGCAGTGGTTCGCAAGAGACCCAGTACTTC
TRBV5-6,15,TRBJ2-7,NA,NA,CASSLRPLGGYEQYF,TGTGCCAGCAGCTTGAGGCCACTAGGGGGCTACGAGCAGTACTTC
TRBV19,14,TRBJ1-5,NA,NA,CASMGRGGNQPQHF,TGTGCCAGTATGGGGCGGGGGGGCAATCAGCCCCAGCATTTT
TRBV29-1,14,TRBJ2-5,NA,NA,CSVEPAGRRETQYF,TGCAGCGTTGAACCGGCAGGGCGGAGGGAGACCCAGTACTTC
TRBV7-2,14,TRBJ2-1,NA,NA,CATKSGPSYNEQFF,TGTGCCACCAAAAGCGGCCCCTCCTACAATGAGCAGTTCTTC
TRBV6-6,16,TRBJ1-2,NA,NA,CASSYSITAINYGYTF,TGTGCCAGCAGTTACTCGATTACAGCGATCAACTATGGCTACACCTTC
TRBV18,16,TRBJ1-1,NA,NA,CASSPPDRTLNTEAFF,TGTGCCAGCTCACCCCCGGACAGAACTTTGAACACTGAAGCTTTCTTT